The 14 T cell receptor beta chains in this list originate from one sample, sequenced in a study of Ad26.COV2.S vaccination and SARS-CoV-2 variants. Sequencing used immunoSEQ multiplex PCR; TCRdb keeps in-frame clones, though not all of them. The sample lists about 180,000 clones, around nine tenths occurring once. The sample in question was peripheral blood, obtained after recovery from COVID-19. The receptors come from a human donor who had recovered from COVID-19.

V gene TRBV15 combines with J gene TRBJ2-2; 10 nucleotides align to TRBD1. The CDR3 loop spans 16 amino acids. J was trimmed by 6 bases and V by 3 bases; bases with no gene match: 7. Looked up from germline, CDR1 is LNHNV and CDR2 is YYDKDF (reference sequence). The CDR3, as DNA: TGTGCCACCAGCAGCCTCGACAGGGGGCCTTCCGGGGAGCTGTTTTTT. Residues: CATSSLDRGPSGELFF.

The CDR3 coding sequence is TGTGCCAGCTCGGTCGGGGCACAAGAGACCCAGTACTTC. Its translation: CASSVGAQETQYF. The rearrangement joins TRBV18 to TRBJ2-5; D may correspond to TRBD1 or TRBD2 (5 bases each). Germline CDR1 KGHSH, CDR2 LQKENI. This CDR3 has 13 amino acids. Trimming took 6 bases from V and 2 from J, leaving 10 bases between them.

This clone appeared a few times. The chain is built from TRBV19 and TRBJ1-1; D may be TRBD1 (5 bases). The germline CDR1 and CDR2 sequences are LNHDA and SQIVND (reference sequence). This CDR3 is 14 amino acids long. The V gene lost 5 bases and the J gene lost 4 bases, with 14 bases spanning the gap. The DNA for the CDR3 is TGTGCCAGTAGTTTCACAGGTGGTGGCACTGAAGCTTTCTTT. Translating gives CASSFTGGGTEAFF.

This rearrangement joins TRBV24-1 to TRBJ1-4; 9 bases fit TRBD1. The CDR3 sequence is 15 residues long. Germline assignment: CDR1 KGHDR and CDR2 SFDVKD. Trimming took 3 bases from V and 5 from J; bases not matched to a gene: 3. The CDR3 protein is CATSDGTGLNEKLFF. The CDR3 bases are TGTGCCACCAGTGATGGGACAGGGTTAAATGAAAAACTGTTTTTT.

The chain links TRBV20-1 to TRBJ2-3, with D maybe TRBD2 (5 bases). V lost 3 bases, J lost 3 bases, and 13 bases lay in between. CDR1 is DFQATT and CDR2 is SNEGSKA in the germline V gene (reference sequence). The CDR3 is 14 amino acids. DNA of the CDR3: TGCAGTGCTAGTAATACGGACTCGACAGATACGCAGTATTTT. It translates to CSASNTDSTDTQYF.

V gene TRBV2 combines with J gene TRBJ2-1; 10 bases map to TRBD2. After removal of 5 bases from V and 3 bases from J, the junction contained 4 bases not matched to a gene. Germline V gene sequence: CDR1 SNHLY, CDR2 FYNNEI. This CDR3 has 15 residues. This CDR3 is CASSSRTSGYNEQFF. Written as DNA, the CDR3 is TGTGCCAGCAGTTCTCGGACTAGCGGCTACAATGAGCAGTTCTTC.

This chain joins TRBV9 and TRBJ2-7, with D unclear. CDR3 length equals 13 residues. In germline, CDR1 is SGDLS, CDR2 YYNGEE. The ends were cut back, 0 bases at V and 6 bases at J, with 10 bases in the middle. This chain's CDR3 is CASSVGEVGEQYF. DNA for the CDR3: TGTGCCAGCAGCGTAGGAGAAGTTGGCGAGCAGTACTTC.

The chain is built from TRBV7-9 and TRBJ2-1; D remains unclear. Germline V gene lookup returns CDR1 SEHNR and CDR2 FQNEAQ (reference sequence). The CDR3 runs 15 residues. V was shortened by 5 bases and J by 8 bases, with 19 bases between the two germline ends. The CDR3: CASSLQEEPADEQFF. The CDR3 nucleotides read TGTGCCAGCAGCCTACAAGAGGAACCCGCCGATGAGCAGTTCTTC. The whole variable domain, filled in from reference TRBV7-9 and TRBJ2-1, reads DTGVSQNPRHKITKRGQNVTFRCDPISEHNRLYWYRQTLGQGPEFLTYFQNEAQLEKSRLLSDRFSAERPKGSFSTLEIQRTEQGDSAMYLCASSLQEEPADEQFFGPGTRLTVL.

The J gene is TRBJ1-1, the V gene TRBV7-3; D unresolved. The CDR3 sequence is 13 residues long. Trimming stripped 3 bases from V and 4 bases from J, with 9 bases between. The germline V gene has CDR1 SGHTA and CDR2 FQGTGA. In nucleotides, the CDR3 is TGTGCCAGCAGCTTCTCCCCGGGCACTGAAGCTTTCTTT. Protein sequence: CASSFSPGTEAFF.

The chain links TRBV27 to TRBJ1-6; D is uncertain. Trimming pared 2 bases from V and 10 bases from J, leaving 6 bases between. Germline V gene data show CDR1 as MNHEY and CDR2 as SMNVEV (reference sequence). This CDR3 has 12 residues. In DNA, the CDR3 is TGTGCCAGCAGTTTAGGGAACTCACCCCTCCACTTT. Protein product: CASSLGNSPLHF.

J is TRBJ1-4 and V is TRBV9; D is perhaps TRBD1 (6 bases). From germline, CDR1 is SGDLS and CDR2 YYNGEE. The CDR3 runs 15 residues. V shed 4 bases and J shed 8 bases, with 18 bases lying between them. As DNA, the CDR3 is TGTGCCAGCAGCCCGTTGGGGGGGGCGGGGGAAAAACTGTTTTTT. Amino acids: CASSPLGGAGEKLFF. Full variable domain (rest looked up from reference TRBV9 and TRBJ1-4): DSGVTQTPKHLITATGQRVTLRCSPRSGDLSVYWYQQSLDQGLQFLIQYYNGEERAKGNILERFSAQQFPDLHSELNLSSLELGDSALYFCASSPLGGAGEKLFFGSGTQLSVL.

This chain connects TRBV3-1 (or the pseudogene TRBV3-2) to TRBJ2-7; a weak D match, TRBD2 (6 bases). Germline V lookup: CDR1 LGHDT, CDR2 YNNKEL (reference sequence). The length of the CDR3 is 12 residues. Trimming shortened V by 1 base and J by 10 bases, and 11 bases separated the two germline ends. CDR3 amino acids: CASSQGRGDQYF. In DNA, the CDR3 is TGTGCCAGCAGCCAAGGGAGGGGAGATCAGTACTTC.

The rearrangement links TRBV7-9 to TRBJ2-1; D unresolved. The germline V gene has CDR1 SEHNR and CDR2 FQNEAQ (reference sequence). Deletions cut 2 bases from V and 4 bases from J, with 6 bases between. The CDR3 runs 13 residues. DNA of the CDR3: TGTGCCAGCAGCTTACGTGGGTACAATGAGCAGTTCTTC. This encodes CASSLRGYNEQFF. The complete variable domain, with remaining parts taken from reference TRBV7-9 and TRBJ2-1, reads DTGVSQNPRHKITKRGQNVTFRCDPISEHNRLYWYRQTLGQGPEFLTYFQNEAQLEKSRLLSDRFSAERPKGSFSTLEIQRTEQGDSAMYLCASSLRGYNEQFFGPGTRLTVL.

There are a few counts of this clone. The chain employs TRBV4-1 and TRBJ1-6; D is possibly TRBD1 (6 bases). The CDR3 consists of 16 residues. CDR1 is MGHRA, CDR2 YSYEKL, per germline. The V and J ends lost 1 base and 6 bases respectively, with 13 bases between them. In DNA, the CDR3 is TGCGCCAGCAGCCAAGTACCAGGGGTTTTTAATTCACCCCTCCACTTT. As protein: CASSQVPGVFNSPLHF.